This T cell receptor (beta chain) was sequenced during a study of blood T cell repertoires in COVID-19. The wider study: The United States, Italy and Spain were the sources of the acute and convalescent COVID-19 samples. T cells, B-cell-depleted T cells, or PBMCs provided the cDNA or gDNA that served as material.

CDR3 length: 15 amino acids. Germline lookup yields CDR1 MNHEY and CDR2 SVGAGI. Trimming cost V 5 bases and J 1 base, with 14 bases left between them. Authors' methods: Reference gene primers were amplified, and this amplification served to estimate nucleated cell counts. Libraries were prepared by immunoSEQ multiplex PCR; TCRdb keeps only in-frame clonotypes and omits some of them. V, J and clone size reflect that table, while D and trimming were determined from the DNA. This sample has about 120,000 clones, with over 75% found just once. The sequenced sample consisted of peripheral blood. The sequence came from a woman older than 75 with acute or convalescent COVID-19. The chain combines TRBV6-5 with TRBJ1-1; D possibly corresponds to TRBD1 (5 bases). DNA of the CDR3: TGTGCCAGCAGTCACCGAAGGGGTCCGAACACTGAAGCTTTCTTT. Encoded protein: CASSHRRGPNTEAFF.